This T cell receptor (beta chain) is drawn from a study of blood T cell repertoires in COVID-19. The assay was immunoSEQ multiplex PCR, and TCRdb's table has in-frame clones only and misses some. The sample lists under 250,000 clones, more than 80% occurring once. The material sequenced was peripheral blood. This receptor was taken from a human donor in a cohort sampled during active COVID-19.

Here the CDR3 DNA reads TGTGCCAGCAGTCCGATCAATGAGCGGTTGAGCTCCTACAATGAGCAGTTCTTC. This translates into CASSPINERLSSYNEQFF. The chain uses TRBV27 and TRBJ2-1, with D possibly being TRBD2 (5 bases). Germline V gene sequence: CDR1 MNHEY, CDR2 SMNVEV (reference sequence). The CDR3 runs 18 residues. V gave up 5 bases and J gave up 0 bases, with 20 bases separating them.